These 29 T cell receptor beta chains were all obtained from the same sample, sequenced in a study of cytomegalovirus exposure and HLA in healthy donors. In the PCR, 60 Vbeta and 13 Jbeta primers were used. The data were produced by immunoSEQ multiplex PCR, yet TCRdb's version contains in-frame clones alone and is incomplete. The sample lists approximately 180,000 clones; around four fifths were seen once. Input material: PBMCs. All receptors derive from a girl between 10 and 17 years old in good health and CMV-seropositive.

Only a few counts were recorded for this clone. This chain connects TRBV2 to TRBJ2-7; TRBD1 matches at 7 bases. J gave up 1 base and V 5 bases, and 5 bases lay outside the gene matches. The CDR3 is 14 residues long. Germline-derived CDR1 and CDR2 are SNHLY and FYNNEI. The CDR3 nucleotides read TGTGCCAGCAGTAGCCAGGGGGATTCCTACGAGCAGTACTTC. Encoded protein: CASSSQGDSYEQYF.

This sequence joins TRBV5-4 and TRBJ1-4; the match to TRBD1 covers 7 bases. There are 14 residues in the CDR3. Germline assignment: CDR1 SGHNT and CDR2 YYREEE (reference sequence). The junction had 8 bases not matched to a gene; V was cut back by 4 bases and J by 8 bases. DNA of the CDR3: TGTGCCAGCAGCCCCAACAGGGGTCGGGAAAAACTGTTTTTT. Translated: CASSPNRGREKLFF.

The rearrangement links TRBV6-5 to TRBJ2-6, with TRBD1 identical over 9 bases. This CDR3 is built from 16 residues. Germline lookup yields CDR1 MNHEY and CDR2 SVGAGI. Trimming cost V 4 bases and J 4 bases; bases outside gene matches: 5. The CDR3 DNA reads TGTGCCAGCAGTTCACCACAGGGGGCCGGGGCCAACGTCCTGACTTTC. Its protein product is CASSSPQGAGANVLTF.

The rearrangement uses TRBV18 and TRBJ2-3, with D possibly TRBD1 on 5 matching bases. The germline V and J ends were trimmed by 1 base and 2 bases, with 7 bases remaining between them. Germline V gene lookup returns CDR1 KGHSH and CDR2 LQKENI. The CDR3 has 14 amino acids. The CDR3 reads CASSPLDNTDTQYF. CDR3 sequence (DNA): TGTGCCAGCTCACCACTGGACAACACAGATACGCAGTATTTT.

V usage is TRBV2 and J usage is TRBJ2-3; 8 bases are a match to TRBD2. Germline V lookup: CDR1 SNHLY, CDR2 FYNNEI. V lost 4 bases to trimming and J lost 3 bases; unmatched junction nucleotides: 6. The CDR3 is 15 residues long. CDR3: CASSASGGPTDTQYF. In DNA form, the CDR3 reads TGTGCCAGCAGTGCGAGCGGGGGTCCGACAGATACGCAGTATTTT.

The chain has TRBV25-1 and TRBJ1-1; 9 nucleotides agree with TRBD1. This CDR3 spans 18 amino acids. J lost 4 bases, V lost 6 bases, and 18 bases had no gene match. The germline V gene has CDR1 MGHDK and CDR2 SYGVNS. CDR3 sequence reads: CASSEDGFSGQGPTEAFF. The CDR3 coding sequence is TGTGCCAGCAGCGAGGACGGTTTTTCGGGACAGGGACCCACTGAAGCTTTCTTT.

The J gene is TRBJ1-2, the V gene TRBV19; a weak D match, TRBD1 (5 bases). This CDR3 has 15 amino acids. V gave up 2 bases and J gave up 0 bases, with 10 bases separating them. The germline V gene encodes CDR1 LNHDA and CDR2 SQIVND (reference sequence). In DNA, the CDR3 is TGTGCCAGTAGTATATTAACAGGCCCTAACTATGGCTACACCTTC. This translates into CASSILTGPNYGYTF.

This clone was counted a single time. This chain connects TRBV18 to TRBJ2-7, with TRBD1 matching 7 bases. Germline V CDR1 and CDR2: KGHSH, LQKENI. With V trimmed by 6 bases and J by 3 bases, 5 bases remained unmatched. This CDR3 has 13 amino acids. The CDR3: CASSPGTDYEQYF. CDR3 nucleotides: TGTGCCAGCTCCCCCGGGACAGACTACGAGCAGTACTTC. Full variable domain (missing parts from reference TRBV18 and TRBJ2-7): NAGVMQNPRHLVRRRGQEARLRCSPMKGHSHVYWYRQLPEEGLKFMVYLQKENIIDESGMPKERFSAEFPKEGPSILRIQQVVRGDSAAYFCASSPGTDYEQYFGPGTRLTVT.

The V gene is TRBV5-1, the J gene TRBJ2-3, with 11 bases aligning to TRBD2. The CDR3 spans 15 residues. Trimming cost V 2 bases and J 2 bases; bases outside gene matches: 1. Germline V gene lookup returns CDR1 SGHRS and CDR2 YFSETQ. The CDR3 DNA sequence: TGCGCCAGCAGCTTTAGCGGGGGGGACACAGATACGCAGTATTTT. Its translation: CASSFSGGDTDTQYF. Combining the CDR3 with reference TRBV5-1 and TRBJ2-3 gives the whole variable domain KAGVTQTPRYLIKTRGQQVTLSCSPISGHRSVSWYQQTPGQGLQFLFEYFSETQRNKGNFPGRFSGRQFSNSRSEMNVSTLELGDSALYLCASSFSGGDTDTQYFGPGTRLTVL.

The gene calls are TRBV9 and TRBJ2-2, with 14 bases fitting TRBD2. The CDR3 sequence is 16 residues long. Germline values: CDR1 SGDLS, CDR2 YYNGEE. Trimming removed 4 bases from V and 6 bases from J; junction bases left unmatched: 5. The CDR3 DNA reads TGTGCCAGCAGCCAGACTAGCGGGGGGGCATCCGGGGAGCTGTTTTTT. Translation: CASSQTSGGASGELFF.

This sequence joins TRBV12-1 and TRBJ2-1; the table's D call TRBD2 went unverified against the DNA. TRBV12-1 has pseudogene status. The CDR3 has 17 amino acids. The CDR3: CASSGSGGRRKRGEQFF. The CDR3 DNA follows: TGTGCCAGCAGTGGAAGCGGGGGCCGCCGCAAACGGGGTGAGCAGTTCTTC.

The chain is built from TRBV27 and TRBJ1-2, with D possibly TRBD1 on 6 matching bases. The CDR3 totals 14 residues. Germline CDR1 MNHEY, CDR2 SMNVEV (reference sequence). With 0 bases removed from V and 6 bases from J, the gap between germline ends came to 11 bases. CDR3 residues: CASSLSGAGDGYTF. In nucleotides, the CDR3 is TGTGCCAGCAGTTTATCGGGGGCAGGGGATGGCTACACCTTC.

V usage is TRBV29-1 and J usage is TRBJ1-2; a weak D match, TRBD1 (5 bases). The V end lost 4 bases, the J end lost 7 bases, and 16 bases lay between the germline ends. This CDR3 comprises 13 residues. CDR1 SQVTM and CDR2 ANQGSEA come from the germline V gene. CDR3 in amino acids: CSVGEGRGSGYTF. CDR3 nucleotides: TGCAGCGTTGGGGAGGGGAGGGGATCTGGCTACACCTTC.

The chain recombines TRBV7-9 with TRBJ2-1; 11 bases align to TRBD2. The CDR3 has 15 residues. J gave up 8 bases and V 1 base, and 4 bases lay outside the gene matches. Germline values: CDR1 SEHNR, CDR2 FQNEAQ (reference sequence). The CDR3 protein is CASSLGSGGGYEQFF. The DNA of the CDR3 is TGTGCCAGCAGCTTAGGTAGCGGGGGGGGTTATGAGCAGTTCTTC.

V is TRBV11-1 and J is TRBJ2-2; perhaps TRBD1 as D (6 bases). CDR1 and CDR2 (germline): SGHAT, FQDESV (reference sequence). The CDR3 contains 16 residues. V lost 0 bases to trimming and J lost 0 bases, with 8 bases between them. The CDR3 protein is CASSLARTANTGELFF. In DNA form, the CDR3 reads TGTGCCAGCAGCTTAGCAAGGACAGCGAACACCGGGGAGCTGTTTTTT.

V usage is TRBV5-1 and J usage is TRBJ1-2; D not certain. The germline gives CDR1 SGHRS, CDR2 YFSETQ. Trimming left V 1 base short and J 5 bases short, with 6 bases between. This CDR3 has 12 residues. The CDR3 coding sequence is TGCGCCAGCAGCTTGACGCGTTATGGCTACACCTTC. Translation: CASSLTRYGYTF.

In this sample, this clone turned up a few times. V and J are TRBV7-3 and TRBJ1-2, with a possible D match to TRBD1 (5 bases). Trimming cost V 4 bases and J 8 bases, with 14 bases left between them. CDR1 is SGHTA, CDR2 FQGTGA, per germline. This CDR3 spans 13 amino acids. This CDR3 reads CASSSQGSPGYTF. CDR3 in DNA: TGTGCCAGCAGCTCTCAGGGCTCTCCGGGCTACACCTTC. Filled out from reference TRBV7-3 and TRBJ1-2, the complete variable domain reads GAGVSQTPSNKVTEKGKYVELRCDPISGHTALYWYRQSLGQGPEFLIYFQGTGAADDSGLPNDRFFAVRPEGSVSTLKIQRTERGDSAVYLCASSSQGSPGYTFGSGTRLTVV.

As regards this clone: At one of its ends the junction is not consistent with the germline gene, which may arise from a read error. The chain joins TRBV7-7 to TRBJ2-3; D is possibly TRBD1 (6 bases). Germline CDR1 is SSHAT and CDR2 is FNYEAQ (reference sequence). The CDR3 loop spans 14 amino acids. The CDR3 DNA reads TGTGCTAGCAGCGCAGGACAGAGCACAGATACGCAGTATTTT. Protein: CASSAGQSTDTQYF.

V and J are TRBV5-1 and TRBJ2-7; 11 bases fit TRBD1. The CDR3 covers 15 residues. The trim removed 0 bases at V and 2 bases at J, leaving 1 base unmatched. Germline V gives CDR1 SGHRS, CDR2 YFSETQ. CDR3 bases: TGCGCCAGCAGCTTGGGGGGACAGGGGGCCTACGAGCAGTACTTC. Amino acid sequence: CASSLGGQGAYEQYF.

The chain couples TRBV6-5 to TRBJ1-1; a weak D match, TRBD1 (6 bases). The germline gives CDR1 MNHEY, CDR2 SVGAGI. The CDR3 runs to 12 residues. Trimming took 2 bases from V and 7 from J, leaving 8 bases between them. The CDR3 spells CASSYLTGEAFF. The CDR3 DNA reads as TGTGCCAGCAGTTACCTGACAGGTGAAGCTTTCTTT.

This chain uses TRBV6-5 with TRBJ1-1, with 9 nucleotides matching TRBD1. Losses at the gene ends were 2 bases for V and 1 base for J; bases not matched to a gene: 5. Per the germline V gene, CDR1 is MNHEY and CDR2 is SVGAGI. CDR3 size: 16 residues. The CDR3 nucleotides are TGTGCCAGCAGTTACCAGACAGGGGGGGCGAACACTGAAGCTTTCTTT. Translation: CASSYQTGGANTEAFF.

The J gene is TRBJ1-1, the V gene TRBV19; 7 nucleotides align to TRBD1. With V trimmed by 3 bases and J by 4 bases, 5 bases remained unmatched. CDR3 length: 14 residues. The V gene's germline CDR1 is LNHDA and CDR2 SQIVND (reference sequence). Here the CDR3 DNA reads TGTGCCAGTAGTATGGACAGGTGGGCCACTGAAGCTTTCTTT. Translating gives CASSMDRWATEAFF. The whole variable domain, filled in from reference TRBV19 and TRBJ1-1, reads DGGITQSPKYLFRKEGQNVTLSCEQNLNHDAMYWYRQDPGQGLRLIYYSQIVNDFQKGDIAEGYSVSREKKESFPLTVTSAQKNPTAFYLCASSMDRWATEAFFGQGTRLTVV.

As for this clone: An end of the junction differs from the germline gene, which may be a read error. This chain links TRBV7-7 with TRBJ2-1, with TRBD2 matching over 12 bases. Germline assignment: CDR1 SSHAT and CDR2 FNYEAQ (reference sequence). The CDR3 is 15 residues long. The DNA for the CDR3 is TGTGCTAGCAGCGCCACTAGCGGGGGGTACAATGAGCAGTTCTTC. Protein sequence: CASSATSGGYNEQFF.

In this sample, this clone turned up once. The sample carries other DNA sequences with the same CDR3. This chain uses TRBV6-5 with TRBJ2-5; 7 nucleotides agree with TRBD1. CDR1 MNHEY and CDR2 SVGAGI come from the germline V gene. V trimming: 5 bases; J trimming: 1 base; junction bases outside the gene matches: 4. The CDR3 extends over 14 amino acids. The CDR3 protein is CASSLGTVQETQYF. DNA for the CDR3: TGTGCCAGCAGTCTCGGGACAGTCCAAGAGACCCAGTACTTC.

This clone has only a few counts. This chain joins TRBV5-1 and TRBJ1-6; TRBD1 aligns across 7 bases. V lost 4 bases and J lost 5; bases outside the gene matches: 6. The CDR3 is made up of 15 amino acids. CDR1 is SGHRS and CDR2 is YFSETQ in the germline V gene. In DNA, the CDR3 is TGCGCCAGCAGCAATCGGGACAGAAATAATTCACCCCTCCACTTT. It translates to CASSNRDRNNSPLHF.

V gene TRBV5-1 combines with J gene TRBJ1-1; 8 positions match TRBD1. V shed 2 bases and J 7 bases; nucleotides not matched to a gene: 7. The CDR3 is made up of 14 amino acids. The V gene's germline CDR1 is SGHRS and CDR2 YFSETQ. The CDR3 region is CASSLPGGWGEAFF. The CDR3 nucleotides are TGCGCCAGCAGCTTACCAGGGGGCTGGGGTGAAGCTTTCTTT.

The J gene is TRBJ2-1, the V gene TRBV5-1; 11 bases line up with TRBD2. This CDR3 has 17 amino acids. Germline CDR1 SGHRS, CDR2 YFSETQ. V trimming: 4 bases; J trimming: 5 bases; junction bases outside the gene matches: 11. CDR3 DNA: TGCGCCAGCAGCCACCTTATAGCGGGGGGGCCTGACAATGAGCAGTTCTTC. Protein product: CASSHLIAGGPDNEQFF. Full variable domain (missing parts from reference TRBV5-1 and TRBJ2-1): KAGVTQTPRYLIKTRGQQVTLSCSPISGHRSVSWYQQTPGQGLQFLFEYFSETQRNKGNFPGRFSGRQFSNSRSEMNVSTLELGDSALYLCASSHLIAGGPDNEQFFGPGTRLTVL.

The J gene is TRBJ1-4, the V gene TRBV7-9; D uncertain. V gave up 5 bases and J gave up 10 bases, with 17 bases separating them. CDR3 length equals 14 residues. Looked up from germline, CDR1 is SEHNR and CDR2 is FQNEAQ (reference sequence). The CDR3 DNA sequence: TGTGCCAGCAGCCGACTGGGAGATAGAGGAAAACTGTTTTTT. Protein: CASSRLGDRGKLFF.

This clone was observed a handful of times. The rearrangement uses TRBV2 and TRBJ1-2; D ambiguous. V was pared by 1 base and J by 9 bases, with 15 bases between. CDR1 and CDR2 (germline): SNHLY, FYNNEI. CDR3 length equals 14 residues. The CDR3 nucleotides read TGTGCCAGCAGTGAAGTTCCAGAGGGTGGGAGCTACACCTTC. It yields the protein CASSEVPEGGSYTF.